The rows below give T cell receptor beta chains drawn from one sample of a study of T cell responses to AZD1222 COVID-19 vaccine. This table comes from immunoSEQ multiplex PCR, and its TCRdb copy is limited to in-frame clones, with some not included. The data show 150,000 to 200,000 clones, 94% seen once. Sequenced material: peripheral blood, taken 28 days after the second AZD1222 dose. These receptors all stem from an adult who received the AZD1222 COVID-19 vaccine. Each CDR3 is given without its conserved first and last residue. Fields, in order: CDR3 protein, V gene, CDR3 length, J gene.

CDR3aa: ASSVLSGRYNEQF; v_gene: TRBV6-4; len: 13; j_gene: TRBJ2-1
CDR3aa: AIHVIGRERNQPQH; v_gene: TRBV10-3; len: 14; j_gene: TRBJ1-5
CDR3aa: AWSVNGSITRGYT; v_gene: TRBV30; len: 13; j_gene: TRBJ1-2
CDR3aa: ASSLGPHDTQY; v_gene: TRBV12-3/TRBV12-4; len: 11; j_gene: TRBJ2-3
CDR3aa: ASGGTAPWQPQH; v_gene: TRBV2; len: 12; j_gene: TRBJ1-5
CDR3aa: ASRQGGTEAF; v_gene: TRBV6-5; len: 10; j_gene: TRBJ1-1
CDR3aa: SVGDSGANVLT; v_gene: TRBV29-1; len: 11; j_gene: TRBJ2-6
CDR3aa: ASSERTGSSGANVLT; v_gene: TRBV6-1; len: 15; j_gene: TRBJ2-6
CDR3aa: ASSLMTSLNEQF; v_gene: TRBV5-4; len: 12; j_gene: TRBJ2-1
CDR3aa: ASSQDGRGQVLGGEQY; v_gene: TRBV4-3; len: 16; j_gene: TRBJ2-7
CDR3aa: ASGLGQNYNSPLH; v_gene: TRBV12-5; len: 13; j_gene: TRBJ1-6
CDR3aa: ASSVQRSSYEQY; v_gene: TRBV2; len: 12; j_gene: TRBJ2-7
CDR3aa: ASSITGASNQPQH; v_gene: TRBV7-9; len: 13; j_gene: TRBJ1-5
CDR3aa: ASSLLSGANVLT; v_gene: TRBV5-6; len: 12; j_gene: TRBJ2-6
CDR3aa: ATAEFTEAF; v_gene: TRBV28; len: 9; j_gene: TRBJ1-1
CDR3aa: ASSRGQGAVNEQY; v_gene: TRBV27; len: 13; j_gene: TRBJ2-7
CDR3aa: ASSQTGGIFSNTEAF; v_gene: TRBV6-6; len: 15; j_gene: TRBJ1-1
CDR3aa: ASSGEGNVNTEAF; v_gene: TRBV11-2; len: 13; j_gene: TRBJ1-1
CDR3aa: ASSVSSGSWGTQY; v_gene: TRBV9; len: 13; j_gene: TRBJ2-5
CDR3aa: ASSIVPIYRGLDEKLF; v_gene: TRBV19; len: 16; j_gene: TRBJ1-4
CDR3aa: ASSGTGGKWNEQF; v_gene: TRBV7-8; len: 13; j_gene: TRBJ2-1
CDR3aa: ATSDSLGLVVF; v_gene: TRBV24-1; len: 11; j_gene: TRBJ2-1
CDR3aa: ATSDTAGWGETQY; v_gene: TRBV24-1; len: 13; j_gene: TRBJ2-5
CDR3aa: ASSPREAGSEKLF; v_gene: TRBV18; len: 13; j_gene: TRBJ1-4
CDR3aa: ASSTGTALGAF; v_gene: TRBV5-1; len: 11; j_gene: TRBJ1-1
CDR3aa: ASSSLLAGGPSGELF; v_gene: TRBV11-2; len: 15; j_gene: TRBJ2-2
CDR3aa: ASSSRTIGYT; v_gene: TRBV5-6; len: 10; j_gene: TRBJ1-2
CDR3aa: ASSLLAGGYNEQF; v_gene: TRBV7-9; len: 13; j_gene: TRBJ2-1
CDR3aa: ASSWGYPNTEAF; v_gene: TRBV5-4; len: 12; j_gene: TRBJ1-1
CDR3aa: ASSLGGLNRGLNYGYT; v_gene: TRBV7-9; len: 16; j_gene: TRBJ1-2
CDR3aa: ASSLGRGLMNTEAF; v_gene: TRBV7-9; len: 14; j_gene: TRBJ1-1